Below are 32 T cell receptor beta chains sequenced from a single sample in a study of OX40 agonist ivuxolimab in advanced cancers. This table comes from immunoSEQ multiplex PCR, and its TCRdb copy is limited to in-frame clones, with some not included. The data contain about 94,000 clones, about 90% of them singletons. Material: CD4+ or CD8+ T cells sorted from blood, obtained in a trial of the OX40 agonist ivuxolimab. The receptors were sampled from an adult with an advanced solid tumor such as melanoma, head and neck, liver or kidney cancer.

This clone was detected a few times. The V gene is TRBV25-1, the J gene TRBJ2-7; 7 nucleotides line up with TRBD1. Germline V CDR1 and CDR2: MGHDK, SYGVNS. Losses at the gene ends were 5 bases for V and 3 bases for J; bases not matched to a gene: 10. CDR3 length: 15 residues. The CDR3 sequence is CASSPFNRGSYEQYF. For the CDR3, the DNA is TGTGCCAGCAGTCCCTTCAACAGGGGCAGCTACGAGCAGTACTTC.

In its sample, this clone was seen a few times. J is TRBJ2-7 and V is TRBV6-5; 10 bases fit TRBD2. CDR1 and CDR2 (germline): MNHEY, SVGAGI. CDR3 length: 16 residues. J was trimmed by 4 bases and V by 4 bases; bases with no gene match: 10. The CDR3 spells CASSSSGRAKGYEQYF. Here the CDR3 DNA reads TGTGCCAGCAGTTCAAGCGGGAGGGCCAAGGGGTACGAGCAGTACTTC.

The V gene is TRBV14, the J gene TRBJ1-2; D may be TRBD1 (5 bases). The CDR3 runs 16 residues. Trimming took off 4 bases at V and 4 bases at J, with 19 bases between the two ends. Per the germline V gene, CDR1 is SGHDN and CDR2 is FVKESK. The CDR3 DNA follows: TGTGCCAGCAGCCCCCGGGACCTGCTGCGGTTCTATGGCTACACCTTC. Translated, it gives CASSPRDLLRFYGYTF.

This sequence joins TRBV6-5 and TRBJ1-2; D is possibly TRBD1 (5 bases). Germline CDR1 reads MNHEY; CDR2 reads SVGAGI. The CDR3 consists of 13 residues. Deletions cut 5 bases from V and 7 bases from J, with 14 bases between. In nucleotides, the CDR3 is TGTGCCAGCAGTGAAGCGCAGGGTATTGGCTACACCTTC. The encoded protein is CASSEAQGIGYTF.

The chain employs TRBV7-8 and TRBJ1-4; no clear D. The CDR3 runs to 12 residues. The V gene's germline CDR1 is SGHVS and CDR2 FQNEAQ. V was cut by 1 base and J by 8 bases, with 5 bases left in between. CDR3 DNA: TGTGCCAGCAGCTTAGTCCGGGAAAAACTGTTTTTT. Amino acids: CASSLVREKLFF.

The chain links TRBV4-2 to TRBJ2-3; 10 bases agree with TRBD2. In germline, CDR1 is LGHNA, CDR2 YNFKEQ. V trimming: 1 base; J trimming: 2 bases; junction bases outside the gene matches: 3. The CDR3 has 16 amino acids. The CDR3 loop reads CASSQAGLADTDTQYF. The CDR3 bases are TGTGCCAGCAGCCAAGCCGGACTAGCGGACACAGATACGCAGTATTTT.

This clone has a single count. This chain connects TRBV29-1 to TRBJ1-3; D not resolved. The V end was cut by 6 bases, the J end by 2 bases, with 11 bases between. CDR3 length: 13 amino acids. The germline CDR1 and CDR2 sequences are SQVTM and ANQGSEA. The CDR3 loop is CSVTGGPGNTIYF. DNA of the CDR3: TGCAGCGTCACTGGAGGTCCTGGAAACACCATATATTTT.

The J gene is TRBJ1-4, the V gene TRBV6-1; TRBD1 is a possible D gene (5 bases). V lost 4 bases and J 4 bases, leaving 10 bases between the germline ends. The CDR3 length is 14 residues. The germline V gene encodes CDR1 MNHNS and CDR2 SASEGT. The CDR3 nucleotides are TGTGCCAGCAGTGGACAGTTCAATAATGAAAAACTGTTTTTT. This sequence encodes CASSGQFNNEKLFF.

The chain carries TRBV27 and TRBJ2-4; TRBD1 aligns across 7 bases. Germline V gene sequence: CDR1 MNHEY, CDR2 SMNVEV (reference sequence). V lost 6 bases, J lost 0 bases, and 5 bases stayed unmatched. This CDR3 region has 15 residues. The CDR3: CASRGDRLAKNIQYF. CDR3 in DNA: TGTGCCAGCAGGGGGGACAGATTAGCCAAAAACATTCAGTACTTC.

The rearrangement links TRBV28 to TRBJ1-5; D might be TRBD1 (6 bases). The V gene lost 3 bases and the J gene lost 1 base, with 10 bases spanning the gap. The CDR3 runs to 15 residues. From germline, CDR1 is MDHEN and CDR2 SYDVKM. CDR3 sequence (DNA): TGTGCCAGCAGTTTGAGGGGGTCAAGCAATCAGCCCCAGCATTTT. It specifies CASSLRGSSNQPQHF.

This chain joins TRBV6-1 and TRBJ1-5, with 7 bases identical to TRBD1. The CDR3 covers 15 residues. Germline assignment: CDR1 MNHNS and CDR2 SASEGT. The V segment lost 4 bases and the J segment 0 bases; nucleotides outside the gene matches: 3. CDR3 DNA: TGTGCCAGCAGTGGGGGGACAGATAGCAATCAGCCCCAGCATTTT. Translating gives CASSGGTDSNQPQHF.

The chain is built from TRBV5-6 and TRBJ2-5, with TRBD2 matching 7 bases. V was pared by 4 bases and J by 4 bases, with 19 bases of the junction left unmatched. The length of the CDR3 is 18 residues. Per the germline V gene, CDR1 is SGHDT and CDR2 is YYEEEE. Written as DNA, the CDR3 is TGTGCCAGCAGCCCCCTGAAGGCGGGAGATGGAAATGTAGAGACCCAGTACTTC. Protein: CASSPLKAGDGNVETQYF.

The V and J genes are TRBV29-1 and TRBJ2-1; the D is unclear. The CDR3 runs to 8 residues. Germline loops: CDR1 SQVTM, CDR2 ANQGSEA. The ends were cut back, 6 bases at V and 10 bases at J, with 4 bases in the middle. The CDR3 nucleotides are TGCAGCGTCGACGAGCAGTTCTTC. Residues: CSVDEQFF.

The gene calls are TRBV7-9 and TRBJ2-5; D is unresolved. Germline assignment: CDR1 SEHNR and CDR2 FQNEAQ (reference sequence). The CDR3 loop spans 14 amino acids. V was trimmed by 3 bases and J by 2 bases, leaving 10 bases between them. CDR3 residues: CASSFGGIQETQYF. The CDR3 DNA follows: TGTGCCAGCAGCTTCGGTGGGATTCAAGAGACCCAGTACTTC.

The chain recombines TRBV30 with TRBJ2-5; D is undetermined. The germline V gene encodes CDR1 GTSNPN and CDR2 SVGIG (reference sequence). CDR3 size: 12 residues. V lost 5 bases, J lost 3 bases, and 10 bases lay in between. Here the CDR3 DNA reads TGTGCCTGGGGGCAGCGAAAAGAGACCCAGTACTTC. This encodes CAWGQRKETQYF.

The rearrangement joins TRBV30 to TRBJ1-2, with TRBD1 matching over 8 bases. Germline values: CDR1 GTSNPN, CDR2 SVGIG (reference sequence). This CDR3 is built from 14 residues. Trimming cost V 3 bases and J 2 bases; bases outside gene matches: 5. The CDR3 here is CAWSAGGGNYGYTF. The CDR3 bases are TGTGCCTGGAGCGCAGGGGGCGGGAACTATGGCTACACCTTC.

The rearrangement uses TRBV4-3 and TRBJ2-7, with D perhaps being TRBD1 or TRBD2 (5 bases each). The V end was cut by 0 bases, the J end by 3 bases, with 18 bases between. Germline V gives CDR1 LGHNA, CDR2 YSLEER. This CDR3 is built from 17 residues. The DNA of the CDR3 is TGCGCCAGCAGCCAAGAGCTGGGGGTCTACTACTACTACGAGCAGTACTTC. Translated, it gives CASSQELGVYYYYEQYF.

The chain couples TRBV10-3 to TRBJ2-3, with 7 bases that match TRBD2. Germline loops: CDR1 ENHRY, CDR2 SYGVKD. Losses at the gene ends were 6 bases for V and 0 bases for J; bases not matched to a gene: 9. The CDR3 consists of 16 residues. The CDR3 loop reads CAISEGLAASTDTQYF. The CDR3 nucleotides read TGTGCCATCAGCGAGGGGCTAGCGGCCAGCACAGATACGCAGTATTTT.

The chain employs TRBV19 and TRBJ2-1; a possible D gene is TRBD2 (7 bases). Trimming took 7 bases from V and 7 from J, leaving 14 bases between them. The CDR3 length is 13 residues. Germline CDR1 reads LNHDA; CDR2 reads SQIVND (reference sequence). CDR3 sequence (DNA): TGTGCCAGTACCCGAGGGGGGGAGAATGAGCAGTTCTTC. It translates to CASTRGGENEQFF.

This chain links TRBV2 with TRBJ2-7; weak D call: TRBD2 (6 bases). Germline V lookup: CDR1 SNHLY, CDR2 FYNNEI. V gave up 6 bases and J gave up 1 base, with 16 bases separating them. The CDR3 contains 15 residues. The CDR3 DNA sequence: TGTGCCAGCAGGAAAGGGGAGCGGGTGTCCTACGAGCAGTACTTC. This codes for CASRKGERVSYEQYF.

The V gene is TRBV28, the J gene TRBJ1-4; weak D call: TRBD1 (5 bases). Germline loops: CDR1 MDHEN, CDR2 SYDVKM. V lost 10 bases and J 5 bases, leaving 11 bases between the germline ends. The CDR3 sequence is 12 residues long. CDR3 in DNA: TGTGCCACCTCAGGGAACAATGAAAAACTGTTTTTT. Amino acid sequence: CATSGNNEKLFF.

The CDR3 region has the DNA TGTGCCAGCAGCCCGGACAGGGGGCAGGGCGAGCAGTACTTC. This gives the protein CASSPDRGQGEQYF. The V and J genes are TRBV6-5 and TRBJ2-5, with 11 bases matching TRBD1. The DNA end favors TRBJ2-7, so the J call may be wrong. This CDR3 region has 14 residues. Germline V gene data show CDR1 as MNHEY and CDR2 as SVGAGI.

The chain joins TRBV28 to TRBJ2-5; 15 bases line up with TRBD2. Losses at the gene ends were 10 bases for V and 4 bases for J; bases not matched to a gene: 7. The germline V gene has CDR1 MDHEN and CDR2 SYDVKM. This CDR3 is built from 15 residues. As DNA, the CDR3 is TGTGCCACTAGGACTAGCGGGAGGGCCTCAGAGACCCAGTACTTC. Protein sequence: CATRTSGRASETQYF.

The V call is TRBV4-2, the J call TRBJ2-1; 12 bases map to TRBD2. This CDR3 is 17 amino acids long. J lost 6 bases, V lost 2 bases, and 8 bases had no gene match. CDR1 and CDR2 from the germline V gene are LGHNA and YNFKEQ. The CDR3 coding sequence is TGTGCCAGCAGCCAAACGGGGTCTAGCGGGAGGGCCAATGAGCAGTTCTTC. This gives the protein CASSQTGSSGRANEQFF.

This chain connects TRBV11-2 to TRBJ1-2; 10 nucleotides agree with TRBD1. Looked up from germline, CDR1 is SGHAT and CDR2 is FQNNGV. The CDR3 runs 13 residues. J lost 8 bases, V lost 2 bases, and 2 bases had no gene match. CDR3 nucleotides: TGTGCCAGCAGCTTAAGGGACAGGGGAGGCTACACCTTC. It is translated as CASSLRDRGGYTF.

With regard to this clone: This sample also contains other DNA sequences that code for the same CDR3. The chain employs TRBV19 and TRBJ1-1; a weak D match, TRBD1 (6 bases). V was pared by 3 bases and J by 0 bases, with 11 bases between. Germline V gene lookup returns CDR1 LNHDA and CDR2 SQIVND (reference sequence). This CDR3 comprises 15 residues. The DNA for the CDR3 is TGTGCCAGTAGTATTAGTACAGGGATGAACACTGAAGCTTTCTTT. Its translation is CASSISTGMNTEAFF.

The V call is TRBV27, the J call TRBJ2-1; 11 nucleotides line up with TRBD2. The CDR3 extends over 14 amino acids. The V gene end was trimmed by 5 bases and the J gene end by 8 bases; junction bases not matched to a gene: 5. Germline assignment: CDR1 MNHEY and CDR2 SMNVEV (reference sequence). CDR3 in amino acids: CASSISGRAYEQFF. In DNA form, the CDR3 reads TGTGCCAGCAGTATTAGCGGGAGGGCTTATGAGCAGTTCTTC.

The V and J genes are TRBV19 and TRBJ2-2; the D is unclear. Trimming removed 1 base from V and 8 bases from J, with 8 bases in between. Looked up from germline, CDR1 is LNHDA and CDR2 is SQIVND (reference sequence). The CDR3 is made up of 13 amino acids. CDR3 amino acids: CASSIAGPGELFF. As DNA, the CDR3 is TGTGCCAGTAGTATAGCAGGACCTGGGGAGCTGTTTTTT.

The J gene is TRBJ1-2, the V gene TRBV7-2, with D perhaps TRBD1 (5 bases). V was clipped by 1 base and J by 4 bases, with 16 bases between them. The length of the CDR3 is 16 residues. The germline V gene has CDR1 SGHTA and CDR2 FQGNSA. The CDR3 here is CASSLEPGPMSYGYTF. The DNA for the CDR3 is TGTGCCAGCAGCTTAGAACCGGGGCCCATGTCCTATGGCTACACCTTC.

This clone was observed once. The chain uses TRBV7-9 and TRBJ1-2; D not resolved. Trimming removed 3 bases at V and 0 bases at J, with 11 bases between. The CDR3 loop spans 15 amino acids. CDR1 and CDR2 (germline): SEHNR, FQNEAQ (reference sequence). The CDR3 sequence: CASSFTALANYGYTF. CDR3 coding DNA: TGTGCCAGCAGCTTTACAGCTCTAGCTAACTATGGCTACACCTTC.

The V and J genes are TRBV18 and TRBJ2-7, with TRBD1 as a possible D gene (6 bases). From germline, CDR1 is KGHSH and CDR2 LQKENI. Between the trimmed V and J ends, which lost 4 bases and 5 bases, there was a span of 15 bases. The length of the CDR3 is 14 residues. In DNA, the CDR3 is TGTGCCAGCTCACTCGGGCAAGGGGGAAACGAGCAGTACTTC. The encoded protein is CASSLGQGGNEQYF. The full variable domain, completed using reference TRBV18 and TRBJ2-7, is NAGVMQNPRHLVRRRGQEARLRCSPMKGHSHVYWYRQLPEEGLKFMVYLQKENIIDESGMPKERFSAEFPKEGPSILRIQQVVRGDSAAYFCASSLGQGGNEQYFGPGTRLTVT.

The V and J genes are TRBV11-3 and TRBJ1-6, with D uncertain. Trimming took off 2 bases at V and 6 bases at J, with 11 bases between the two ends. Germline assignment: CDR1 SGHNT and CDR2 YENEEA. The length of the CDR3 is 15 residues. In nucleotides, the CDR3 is TGTGCCAGCAGCTTACGGCTGGGCAGTAATTCACCCCTCCACTTT. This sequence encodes CASSLRLGSNSPLHF.